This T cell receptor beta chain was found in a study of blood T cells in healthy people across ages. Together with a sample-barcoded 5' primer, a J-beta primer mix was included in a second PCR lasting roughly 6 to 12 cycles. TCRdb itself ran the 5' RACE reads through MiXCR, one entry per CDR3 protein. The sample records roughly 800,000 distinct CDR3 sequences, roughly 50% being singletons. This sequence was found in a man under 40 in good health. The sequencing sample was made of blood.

The CDR3 nucleotides read TGTGCCAGCAAGGGTCTTAGCTCCTACGAGCAGTACTTC. This sequence encodes CASKGLSSYEQYF. The V call is TRBV6-1, the J call TRBJ2-7; D is unresolved. The CDR3 is made up of 13 amino acids. Trimming removed 7 bases from V and 0 bases from J, with 10 bases in between. CDR1 MNHNS and CDR2 SASEGT come from the germline V gene.